A selection of T cell receptor beta chains follows, all from one sample in a study of neurological immune-mediated disorders. TCRdb fed the 5' RACE reads into MiXCR, producing one record per CDR3 protein. Of 95,000 to 110,000 distinct CDR3 sequences listed, more than 10% are singletons. Sequencing used PBMCs. The receptor set was obtained from a female donor with HTLV-1-associated myelopathy (HAM/TSP). The CDR3 runs from the conserved cysteine through the conserved F or W. Fields, in order: clone size, D gene, J gene, V gene, CDR3 protein, CDR3 DNA. A D gene is named only where the DNA matches it firmly. Size values are once, few and many counts, or a class for expanded clones, and some rows have none.

>.|TRBD1|TRBJ2-5|TRBV5-1
CASSLVGTALETQYF
TGCGCCAGCAGCTTGGTCGGGACAGCACTTGAGACCCAGTACTTC
>many|.|TRBJ2-7|TRBV5-1
CASSLEGDTYEQYF
TGCGCCAGCAGCTTGGAAGGGGACACCTACGAGCAGTACTTC
>many|TRBD2|TRBJ2-3|TRBV20-1
CSASYGGGTDTQYF
TGCAGTGCTAGTTACGGGGGGGGCACAGATACGCAGTATTTT
>many|TRBD1|TRBJ1-5|TRBV5-1
CASSRTGEDQPQHF
TGCGCCAGCAGCCGCACAGGGGAAGATCAGCCCCAGCATTTT
>many|.|TRBJ2-2|TRBV12-3/TRBV12-4
CASGGVFGELFF
TGTGCCAGCGGAGGGGTTTTCGGGGAGCTGTTTTTT
>many|.|TRBJ2-7|TRBV5-1
CASSFHQGSPYEQYF
TGCGCCAGCAGCTTTCACCAGGGTAGCCCCTACGAGCAGTACTTC
>few|.|TRBJ1-5|TRBV5-5
CASSLEVGRPQHF
TGTGCCAGCAGCTTGGAGGTGGGGCGGCCCCAGCATTTT
>many|.|TRBJ2-1|TRBV20-1
CSVPLGGGASDEQFF
TGCAGTGTTCCCTTAGGGGGGGGGGCCTCGGATGAGCAGTTCTTC
>few|.|TRBJ1-1|TRBV20-1
CSAKPGHNTEAFF
TGCAGTGCCAAACCGGGACATAACACTGAAGCTTTCTTT
>many|TRBD1|TRBJ2-5|TRBV6-5
CASSRPGQLQETQYF
TGTGCCAGCAGTCGACCGGGACAGTTACAAGAGACCCAGTACTTC
>many|.|TRBJ2-2|TRBV6-1
CASIPSMNTGELFF
TGTGCCAGCATTCCATCTATGAACACCGGGGAGCTGTTTTTT
>many|TRBD2|TRBJ2-7|TRBV7-9
CASSPGGGEHEQYF
TGTGCCAGCAGCCCAGGTGGGGGGGAACACGAGCAGTACTTC
>many|.|TRBJ2-7|TRBV6-5
CASSSQYEQYF
TGTGCCAGCAGTTCCCAATACGAGCAGTACTTC
>many|TRBD1|TRBJ2-7|TRBV27
CASSPGTGIYEQYF
TGTGCCAGCAGCCCCGGGACAGGGATTTACGAGCAGTACTTC
>many|TRBD1|TRBJ2-7|TRBV5-6
CASSFGDRGNEQYF
TGTGCCAGCAGCTTCGGAGACAGGGGCAACGAGCAGTACTTC
>few|.|TRBJ1-5|TRBV10-3
CAISESKNRYNQPQHF
TGTGCCATCAGTGAGTCGAAGAACAGGTACAATCAGCCCCAGCATTTT
>many|.|TRBJ2-1|TRBV5-1
CASRQDRQQFF
TGCGCCAGCAGACAGGACAGACAGCAGTTCTTC
>many|.|TRBJ1-1|TRBV20-1
CSALDAGTEAFF
TGCAGTGCCTTGGATGCGGGGACTGAAGCTTTCTTT
>few|TRBD1|TRBJ2-2|TRBV12-3/TRBV12-4
CASSFKGRGRFGELFF
TGTGCCAGCAGTTTTAAGGGCAGGGGGCGGTTCGGGGAGCTGTTTTTT
>many|TRBD2|TRBJ2-7|TRBV11-2
CASRKLAGTSSYEQYF
TGTGCCAGCAGAAAACTAGCGGGGACGAGCTCCTACGAGCAGTACTTC
>.|TRBD1|TRBJ2-3|TRBV5-5
CASSFRQGTSTDTQYF
TGTGCCAGCAGCTTTCGACAGGGAACTAGCACAGATACGCAGTATTTT
>many|.|TRBJ2-3|TRBV7-2
CASSRRRADTQYF
TGTGCCAGCAGCCGACGGAGGGCAGATACGCAGTATTTT
>many|TRBD2|TRBJ2-5|TRBV2
CASSVSGGHQETQYF
TGTGCCAGCAGTGTGAGCGGGGGGCACCAAGAGACCCAGTACTTC
>many|.|TRBJ2-3|TRBV5-1
CASRDPDTQYF
TGCGCCAGCAGAGACCCAGATACGCAGTATTTT
>few|TRBD2|TRBJ2-1|TRBV6-5
CASSYSNLAGRPNEQFF
TGTGCCAGCAGTTACTCGAACCTAGCGGGGAGACCCAATGAGCAGTTCTTC
>many|TRBD2|TRBJ2-2|TRBV12-3/TRBV12-4
CASNLAGGGSGELFF
TGTGCCAGCAATTTAGCGGGGGGAGGATCAGGGGAGCTGTTTTTT
>.|.|TRBJ2-2|TRBV9
CASSAVDGPDTGELFF
TGTGCCAGCAGCGCAGTAGATGGCCCCGACACCGGGGAGCTGTTTTTT
>.|.|TRBJ2-7|TRBV2
CASSWDINHEQYF
TGTGCCAGCAGTTGGGACATCAACCACGAGCAGTACTTC
>.|TRBD2|TRBJ2-3|TRBV5-5
CASSQQLGQRGTDTQYF
TGTGCCAGCAGCCAGCAGCTTGGGCAGCGGGGGACAGATACGCAGTATTTT
>many|TRBD1|TRBJ2-1|TRBV29-1
CSVIPGQGSNNEQFF
TGCAGCGTGATACCGGGACAGGGGTCCAACAATGAGCAGTTCTTC
>many|.|TRBJ1-5|TRBV12-3/TRBV12-4
CASSYSNQPQHF
TGTGCCAGCAGCTATAGCAATCAGCCCCAGCATTTT
>many|TRBD1|TRBJ1-6|TRBV5-1
CASSPQGVNSPLHF
TGCGCCAGCAGCCCACAGGGGGTTAATTCACCCCTCCACTTT
>many|TRBD1|TRBJ2-2|TRBV6-6
CASNRMTGGAAGELFF
TGTGCCAGCAACCGAATGACAGGGGGCGCGGCCGGGGAGCTGTTTTTT
>.|TRBD1|TRBJ1-1|TRBV5-1
CASASTGTGAPRSLIMNTEAFF
TGCGCCAGCGCATCAACCGGGACAGGGGCCCCTAGGAGTCTCATAATGAACACTGAAGCTTTCTTT
>many|TRBD1|TRBJ1-2|TRBV29-1
CSTLQGNYGYTF
TGCAGCACCTTACAGGGGAACTATGGCTACACCTTC
>many|TRBD1|TRBJ2-7|TRBV6-5
CASSSRRDRGLEQYF
TGTGCCAGCAGTTCTCGCCGGGACAGGGGGCTCGAGCAGTACTTC
>many|.|TRBJ2-5|TRBV21-1
CASSDRGNKETQYF
TGTGCCAGCAGCGATCGCGGAAATAAAGAGACCCAGTACTTC
>many|.|TRBJ2-1|TRBV12-3/TRBV12-4
CASSLEGRNEQFF
TGTGCCAGCAGTTTAGAGGGGCGGAATGAGCAGTTCTTC
>.|.|TRBJ2-2|TRBV7-9
CASSSGEWNTGELFF
TGTGCCAGCAGCTCGGGCGAATGGAACACCGGGGAGCTGTTTTTT
>many|TRBD2|TRBJ2-1|TRBV5-1
CASSRGGRSYNEQFF
TGCGCCAGCAGCCGGGGGGGACGCTCCTACAATGAGCAGTTCTTC